This T cell receptor beta chain was recovered during a study of technical replicates of blood from a few donors. Only in-frame clones appear in the TCRdb table, and some are missing; sequencing was by immunoSEQ multiplex PCR. The data hold about 72,000 clones, with just under 95% observed a single time. V was shortened by 10 bases and J by 1 base, with 11 bases between the two germline ends. CDR1 MDHEN and CDR2 SYDVKM come from the germline V gene. This CDR3 is built from 12 residues. This clone came up a few times. This clonotype was sampled from a human donor in good health. The sample consisted of T cells isolated from PBMCs. The rearrangement links TRBV28 to TRBJ2-7; D ambiguous. In nucleotides, the CDR3 is TGTGCCACGACGACTGATTCCTACGAGCAGTACTTC. This encodes CATTTDSYEQYF.